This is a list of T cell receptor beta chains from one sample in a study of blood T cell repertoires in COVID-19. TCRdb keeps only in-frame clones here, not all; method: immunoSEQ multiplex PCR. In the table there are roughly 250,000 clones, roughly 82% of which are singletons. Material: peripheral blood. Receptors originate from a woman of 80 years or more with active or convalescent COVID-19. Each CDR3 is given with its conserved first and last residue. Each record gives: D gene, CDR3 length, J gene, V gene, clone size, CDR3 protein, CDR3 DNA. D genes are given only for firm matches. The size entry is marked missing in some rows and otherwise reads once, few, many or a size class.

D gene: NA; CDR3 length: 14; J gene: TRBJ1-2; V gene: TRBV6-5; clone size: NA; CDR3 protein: CASSPREGVKGYTF; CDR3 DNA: TGTGCCAGCAGTCCCCGAGAGGGGGTTAAAGGCTACACCTTC
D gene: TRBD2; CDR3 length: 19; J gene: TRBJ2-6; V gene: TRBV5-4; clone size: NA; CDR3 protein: CASSSYGTSGNSGANVLTF; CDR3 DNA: TGTGCCAGCAGCTCCTACGGGACTAGCGGGAACTCTGGGGCCAACGTCCTGACTTTC
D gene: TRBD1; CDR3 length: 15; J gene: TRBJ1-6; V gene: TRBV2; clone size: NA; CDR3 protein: CASRGQGIPNSPLHF; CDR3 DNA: TGTGCCAGCAGGGGACAGGGGATCCCTAATTCACCCCTCCACTTT
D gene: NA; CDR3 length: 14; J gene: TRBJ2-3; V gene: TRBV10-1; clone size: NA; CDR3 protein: CASSDAGRPDTQYF; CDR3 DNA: TGCGCCAGCAGTGACGCAGGGAGGCCCGATACGCAGTATTTT
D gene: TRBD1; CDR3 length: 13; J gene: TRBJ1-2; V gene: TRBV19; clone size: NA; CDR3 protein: CASSMTGPYGYTF; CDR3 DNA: TGTGCCAGTAGTATGACAGGGCCCTATGGCTACACCTTC
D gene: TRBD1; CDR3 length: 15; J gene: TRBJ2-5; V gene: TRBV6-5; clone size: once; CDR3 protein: CASVPGTGVLGTQYF; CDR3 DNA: TGTGCCAGCGTCCCCGGGACAGGGGTTTTGGGGACCCAGTACTTC
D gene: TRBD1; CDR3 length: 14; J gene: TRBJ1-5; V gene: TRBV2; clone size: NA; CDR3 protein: CASSQGQGGQPQHF; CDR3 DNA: TGTGCCAGCAGTCAGGGACAGGGTGGCCAGCCCCAGCATTTT
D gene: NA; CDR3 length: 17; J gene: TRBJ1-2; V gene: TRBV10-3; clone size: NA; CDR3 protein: CAISEPPLEGLHYGYTF; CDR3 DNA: TGTGCCATCAGTGAGCCACCCTTGGAGGGTCTACACTATGGCTACACCTTC
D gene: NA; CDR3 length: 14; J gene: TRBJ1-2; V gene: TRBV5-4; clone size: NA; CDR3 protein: CASSFGDGGYGYTF; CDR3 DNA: TGTGCCAGCAGCTTCGGGGACGGGGGCTATGGCTACACCTTC
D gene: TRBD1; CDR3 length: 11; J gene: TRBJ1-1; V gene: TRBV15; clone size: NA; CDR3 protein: CATSGQGEAFF; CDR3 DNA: TGTGCCACCAGCGGACAGGGAGAAGCTTTCTTT
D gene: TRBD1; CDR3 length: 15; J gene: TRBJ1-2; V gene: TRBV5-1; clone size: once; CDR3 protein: CASSLIPRGRDGYTF; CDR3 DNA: TGCGCCAGCAGTCTCATCCCCAGGGGGAGAGATGGCTACACCTTC
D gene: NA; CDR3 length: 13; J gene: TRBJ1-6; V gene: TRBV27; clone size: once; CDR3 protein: CASKFGGNSPLHF; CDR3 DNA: TGTGCCAGCAAGTTTGGGGGGAATTCACCCCTCCACTTT
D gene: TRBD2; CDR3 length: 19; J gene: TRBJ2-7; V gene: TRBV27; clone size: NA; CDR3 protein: CASSWAPPSFAGGWREQYF; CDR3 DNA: TGTGCCAGCAGTTGGGCTCCCCCCTCCTTCGCGGGGGGGTGGCGCGAGCAGTACTTC
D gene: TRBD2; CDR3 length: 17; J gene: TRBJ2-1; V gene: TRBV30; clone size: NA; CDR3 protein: CAWTRILAGRSYNEQFF; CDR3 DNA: TGTGCCTGGACTCGAATCTTAGCGGGTCGCTCCTACAATGAGCAGTTCTTC
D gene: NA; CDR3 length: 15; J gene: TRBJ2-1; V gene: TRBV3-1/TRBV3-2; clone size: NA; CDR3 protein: CASSQDPLARNEQFF; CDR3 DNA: TGTGCCAGCAGCCAAGATCCCCTAGCCCGCAATGAGCAGTTCTTC
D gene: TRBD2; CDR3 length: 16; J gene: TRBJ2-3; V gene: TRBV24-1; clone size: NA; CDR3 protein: CATSDFSGGVRDTQYF; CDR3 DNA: TGTGCCACCAGTGACTTCAGCGGGGGGGTGAGAGATACGCAGTATTTT
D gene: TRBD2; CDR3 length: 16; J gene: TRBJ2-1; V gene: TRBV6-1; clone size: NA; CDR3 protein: CASSVSLRTSGDEQFF; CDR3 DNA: TGTGCCAGCAGTGTTTCGTTGAGGACTAGCGGCGATGAGCAGTTCTTC
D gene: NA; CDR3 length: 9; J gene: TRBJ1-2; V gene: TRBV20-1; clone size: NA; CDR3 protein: CSADGVYTF; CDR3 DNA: TGCAGTGCGGACGGGGTCTACACCTTC
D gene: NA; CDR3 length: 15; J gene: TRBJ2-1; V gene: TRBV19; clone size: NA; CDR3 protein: CASSISGGNRVEQFF; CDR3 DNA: TGTGCCAGTAGTATCTCGGGCGGGAACCGGGTTGAGCAGTTCTTC
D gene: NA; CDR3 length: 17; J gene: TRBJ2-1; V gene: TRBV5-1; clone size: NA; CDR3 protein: CASSLFHDRFSYNEQFF; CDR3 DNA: TGCGCCAGCAGCTTGTTTCACGACAGGTTCTCCTACAATGAGCAGTTCTTC
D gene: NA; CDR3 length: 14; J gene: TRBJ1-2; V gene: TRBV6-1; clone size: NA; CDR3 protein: CASSEGQANYGYTF; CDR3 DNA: TGTGCCAGCAGTGAAGGGCAGGCTAACTATGGCTACACCTTC
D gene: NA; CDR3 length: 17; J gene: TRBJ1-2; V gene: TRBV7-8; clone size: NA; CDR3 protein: CASSPKTATRGSYGYTF; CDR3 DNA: TGTGCCAGCAGCCCCAAGACGGCCACCCGAGGGTCGTATGGCTACACCTTC
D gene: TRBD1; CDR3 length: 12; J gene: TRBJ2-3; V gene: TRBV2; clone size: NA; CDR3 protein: CATNRGEDTQYF; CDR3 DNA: TGTGCCACCAACAGGGGGGAGGATACGCAGTATTTT
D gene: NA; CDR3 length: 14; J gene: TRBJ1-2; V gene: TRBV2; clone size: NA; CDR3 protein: CAGSRRKDSFGYTF; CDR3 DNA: TGTGCCGGGAGTAGAAGGAAAGACTCTTTCGGCTACACCTTC
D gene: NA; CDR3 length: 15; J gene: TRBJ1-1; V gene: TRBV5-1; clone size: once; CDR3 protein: CASSLGRGVGTEAFF; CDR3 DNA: TGCGCCAGCAGCTTGGGGCGCGGGGTTGGCACTGAAGCTTTCTTT
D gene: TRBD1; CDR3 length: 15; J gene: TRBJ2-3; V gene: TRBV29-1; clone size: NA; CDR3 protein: CSARTGSASTDTQYF; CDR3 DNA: TGCAGCGCAAGGACAGGGAGTGCTAGCACAGATACGCAGTATTTT
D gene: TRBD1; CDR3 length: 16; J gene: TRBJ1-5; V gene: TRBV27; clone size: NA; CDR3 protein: CASSLGTGGTNQPQHF; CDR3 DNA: TGTGCCAGCAGTCTAGGGACAGGGGGTACCAATCAGCCCCAGCATTTT
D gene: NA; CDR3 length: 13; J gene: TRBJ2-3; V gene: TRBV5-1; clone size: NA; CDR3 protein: CASTIDRVDTQYF; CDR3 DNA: TGCGCCAGCACCATAGACCGGGTGGATACGCAGTATTTT
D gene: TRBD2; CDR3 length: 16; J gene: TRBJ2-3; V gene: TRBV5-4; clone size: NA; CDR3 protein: CASSLDSGGITDTQYF; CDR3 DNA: TGTGCCAGCAGCTTGGATAGCGGGGGGATCACAGATACGCAGTATTTT
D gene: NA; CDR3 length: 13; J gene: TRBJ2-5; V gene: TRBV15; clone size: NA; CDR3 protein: CATNPAFGETQYF; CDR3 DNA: TGTGCCACCAACCCTGCCTTCGGGGAGACCCAGTACTTC
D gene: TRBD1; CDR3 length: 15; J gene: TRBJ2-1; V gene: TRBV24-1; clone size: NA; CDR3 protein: CATSDSLGQGNEQFF; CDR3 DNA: TGTGCCACCAGTGACAGCCTCGGACAGGGCAATGAGCAGTTCTTC
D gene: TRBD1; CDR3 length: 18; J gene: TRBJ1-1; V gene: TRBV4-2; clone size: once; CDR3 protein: CASSHTTGGSSMNTEAFF; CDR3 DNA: TGTGCCAGCAGCCATACCACAGGGGGCTCTTCTATGAACACTGAAGCTTTCTTT
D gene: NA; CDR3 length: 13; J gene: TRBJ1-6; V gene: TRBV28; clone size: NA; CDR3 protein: CASRARANSPLHF; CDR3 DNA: TGTGCCAGTAGGGCCAGGGCCAATTCACCCCTCCACTTT
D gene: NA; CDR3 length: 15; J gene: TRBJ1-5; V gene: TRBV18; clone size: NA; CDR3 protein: CASSRGQGLHQPQHF; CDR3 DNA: TGTGCCAGCTCACGGGGGCAGGGTTTACATCAGCCCCAGCATTTT